The 19 T cell receptor beta chains below were found in one sample sequenced in a study of T cell clonality in common variable immunodeficiency. Clones were read by immunoSEQ multiplex PCR, and TCRdb kept only the in-frame ones, dropping some. The table lists about 81,000 clones, no singletons, with approximately 0.81% in the top ten. The specimen was peripheral blood mononuclear cells. These receptors originate from a person aged 18 to 75 in good health.

This clone was seen ten or more times. The CDR3 end is not reached by the read, which stops 3 residues before it; the germline J gene fills it in. This chain joins TRBV5-1 and TRBJ2-3; D is undetermined. Trimming cost V 4 bases and J 1 base, with 13 bases left between them. This CDR3 has 15 amino acids. CDR1 is SGHRS and CDR2 is YFSETQ in the germline V gene. CDR3 DNA (partial): TGCGCCAGCAGCGCACAAATCACAGGCACAGATACG. Its translation is CASSAQITGTDT. The CDR3 as a whole reads CASSAQITGTDTQYF.

This clone was detected ten times or more. The read ends 3 residues shy of where the CDR3 ends; the end is completed using the germline J gene. The chain employs TRBV9 and TRBJ2-6; D possibly corresponds to TRBD2 (6 bases). Deletions cut 2 bases from V and 0 bases from J, with 18 bases between. CDR1 SGDLS and CDR2 YYNGEE come from the germline V gene. The CDR3 runs 19 residues. The DNA read from the CDR3 is TGTGCCAGCAGCGTCAAGACCGGGACTTCCAACTCTGGGGCCAACGTC. Translating gives CASSVKTGTSNSGANV. The entire CDR3 sequence reads CASSVKTGTSNSGANVLTF.

In its sample, this clone was seen many times. The CDR3 extends 3 residues past the end of the read, so its final part is completed from the germline J gene. This chain joins TRBV19 and TRBJ1-1; unclear D gene. CDR3 length: 13 residues. V was trimmed by 6 bases and J by 3 bases, leaving 11 bases between them. CDR1 and CDR2 (germline): LNHDA, SQIVND (reference sequence). CDR3 sequence reads: CASSSSGYTEAFF. The CDR3 bases that were read are TGTGCCAGTAGCAGCTCAGGATACACTGAA.

Details on this clone: The read gets to within 3 residues of the CDR3 end, and the germline J gene fills in the rest. The V call is TRBV30, the J call TRBJ1-1; 7 bases agree with TRBD1. Germline CDR1 GTSNPN, CDR2 SVGIG (reference sequence). Trimming took 3 bases from V and 5 from J; bases not matched to a gene: 6. The length of the CDR3 is 13 residues. Partial CDR3 DNA: TGTGCCTGGAGCGCGACAGGGAGGACTGAA. Translated, it gives CAWSATGRTE. The full-length CDR3 reads as CAWSATGRTEAFF.

This clone was found many times. Read sequence stops 3 residues before the CDR3 end, and the germline J gene provides the missing end. The V gene is TRBV6-4, the J gene TRBJ1-5; 9 bases match TRBD1. Trimming removed 4 bases from V and 7 bases from J; junction bases left unmatched: 5. This CDR3 region has 14 residues. Germline V gene lookup returns CDR1 MRHNA and CDR2 SNTAGT. CDR3 DNA, as far as it was read: TGTGCCAGCAGTGGCGGACAGGGGTTACAGCCC. Protein product: CASSGGQGLQP. In full, the CDR3 reads CASSGGQGLQPQHF.

This clone showed up many times. With the read ending 3 residues before the CDR3 end, the germline J gene is used to fill in that end. The rearrangement uses TRBV28 and TRBJ2-5; D might be TRBD1 (5 bases). With 3 bases removed from V and 5 bases from J, the gap between germline ends came to 13 bases. The germline V gene has CDR1 MDHEN and CDR2 SYDVKM. This CDR3 region has 14 residues. The CDR3 bases that were read are TGTGCCAGCAGTTTCAGGGCTGTTGGGGAGACC. Its protein is CASSFRAVGET. The whole CDR3 sequence reads CASSFRAVGETQYF.

In this sample, this clone turned up many times. The CDR3 goes on 3 residues after the read ends, and that part is filled in from the germline J gene. The chain carries TRBV30 and TRBJ2-3; 7 positions match TRBD2. The ends lost 4 bases at V and 4 bases at J; junction bases unmatched: 2. This CDR3 comprises 12 residues. Germline V gene lookup returns CDR1 GTSNPN and CDR2 SVGIG (reference sequence). The sequenced part of the CDR3 DNA is TGTGCCTGGATGGGGGGGGCAGATACG. It yields the protein CAWMGGADT. The whole CDR3 protein reads CAWMGGADTQYF.

This clone was counted ten times or more. The read ends 3 residues shy of where the CDR3 ends; the end is completed using the germline J gene. This sequence joins TRBV20-1 and TRBJ2-5; TRBD1 might be the D (6 bases). The CDR3 sequence is 12 residues long. Germline loops: CDR1 DFQATT, CDR2 SNEGSKA (reference sequence). Trimming took off 5 bases at V and 3 bases at J, with 10 bases between the two ends. The DNA read from the CDR3 is TGCAGTGCTCGGACAGATAAAGAGACC. Its protein is CSARTDKET. The complete CDR3 sequence is CSARTDKETQYF.

This clone was counted ten times or more. Compared with germline, one end of the junction differs, possibly owing to a read error. The CDR3 loop reads CSSRTAASDEQFF. The DNA read from the CDR3 is TGTTCCAGCAGGACTGCAGCATCCGATGAG. The rearrangement joins TRBV7-9 to TRBJ2-1, with TRBD2 as a possible D gene (5 bases). Read sequence stops 3 residues before the CDR3 end, and the germline J gene provides the missing end. The CDR3 contains 13 residues. CDR1 is SEHNR, CDR2 FQNEAQ, per germline (reference sequence).

This clone occurred many times. Read sequence stops 3 residues before the CDR3 end, and the germline J gene provides the missing end. V gene TRBV19 combines with J gene TRBJ1-1; D is undetermined. Germline CDR1 LNHDA, CDR2 SQIVND (reference sequence). V gave up 7 bases and J gave up 1 base, with 10 bases separating them. The CDR3 covers 13 residues. CDR3 protein: CASKPRWNTEAFF. The sequenced part of the CDR3 DNA is TGTGCCAGTAAACCACGGTGGAACACTGAA.

This clone was counted ten times or more. The CDR3 end falls 3 residues outside the read, so it is completed with the germline J gene. The V and J genes are TRBV28 and TRBJ1-5, with a weak D call TRBD1 (6 bases). CDR3 size: 17 residues. Trimming left V 5 bases short and J 2 bases short, with 19 bases between. CDR1 and CDR2 from the germline V gene are MDHEN and SYDVKM. The CDR3 spells CASSTHTGTRGNQPQHF. The DNA read from the CDR3 is TGTGCCAGCAGTACACATACAGGGACGAGGGGCAATCAGCCC.

This clone was detected many times. The read terminates 3 residues ahead of where the CDR3 ends, so the germline J gene completes it. V is TRBV5-1 and J is TRBJ2-5; possible D gene TRBD1, 6 bases. Per germline, CDR1 SGHRS and CDR2 YFSETQ. CDR3 length equals 15 residues. V was pared by 0 bases and J by 5 bases, with 14 bases between. CDR3 sequence: CASSLVDSLRETQYF. The sequenced CDR3 bases are TGCGCCAGCAGCTTGGTGGACAGCCTGCGGGAGACC.

This clone was detected ten times or more. Read data end 3 residues before the CDR3 end; the end is taken from the germline J gene. The chain uses TRBV7-6 and TRBJ2-3; D is ambiguous. The V and J ends lost 5 bases and 6 bases respectively, with 12 bases between them. CDR1 and CDR2 (germline): SGHVS, FNYEAQ. The CDR3 spans 13 residues. This CDR3 is CASSPISRDTQYF. Partial CDR3 DNA: TGTGCCAGCAGCCCCATATCAAGGGATACG.

This clone was counted at least ten times. The missing CDR3 end, 3 residues past where the read stops, is filled in from the germline J gene. The chain recombines TRBV7-3 with TRBJ2-2, with D uncertain. Germline loops: CDR1 SGHTA, CDR2 FQGTGA. The CDR3 is made up of 13 amino acids. Trimming took 5 bases from V and 5 from J, leaving 9 bases between them. The sequenced part of the CDR3 DNA is TGTGCCAGCAGCAATAGTGTAACCGGGGAG. Protein: CASSNSVTGE. The CDR3 in full is CASSNSVTGELFF.

This clone was observed at least ten times. The read terminates 3 residues before the CDR3 end, so the remaining end is supplied by the germline J gene. This chain links TRBV20-1 with TRBJ2-6; D is possibly TRBD1 or TRBD2 (6 bases each). In germline, CDR1 is DFQATT, CDR2 SNEGSKA (reference sequence). This CDR3 spans 17 amino acids. V was pared by 2 bases and J by 1 base, with 15 bases between. The part of the CDR3 DNA that was read is TGCAGTGCTAGAATGGAGGGGGTTAGATCTGGGGCCAACGTC. This encodes CSARMEGVRSGANV. The entire CDR3 protein reads CSARMEGVRSGANVLTF.

This clone showed up many times. The read halts 3 residues ahead of the CDR3 end, with the missing end drawn from the germline J gene. This chain uses TRBV10-3 with TRBJ2-1, with 7 bases that match TRBD2. The CDR3 loop spans 18 amino acids. Germline V gives CDR1 ENHRY, CDR2 SYGVKD. With V trimmed by 4 bases and J by 3 bases, 15 bases remained unmatched. Here the CDR3 reads CAISGGGSSPGFYNEQFF. CDR3 DNA (partial): TGTGCCATCAGTGGTGGCGGGAGCAGTCCGGGATTCTACAATGAG.

This clone was seen repeatedly, ten times or more. The CDR3 end lies 3 residues beyond the end of the read and is filled in from the germline J gene. The V gene is TRBV7-8, the J gene TRBJ2-7; unclear D gene. The CDR3 sequence is 13 residues long. Germline lookup yields CDR1 SGHVS and CDR2 FQNEAQ. V shed 5 bases and J shed 6 bases, with 14 bases lying between them. CDR3 amino acids: CASSRTWPSEQYF. The sequenced part of the CDR3 DNA is TGTGCCAGCAGCCGAACATGGCCGTCCGAG. Variable domain in full (rest from reference TRBV7-8 and TRBJ2-7): GAGVSQSPRYKVAKRGQDVALRCDPISGHVSLFWYQQALGQGPEFLTYFQNEAQLDKSGLPSDRFFAERPEGSVSTLKIQRTQQEDSAVYLCASSRTWPSEQYFGPGTRLTVT.

This clone was counted many times. Coverage ceases 3 residues before the CDR3 finishes, and the germline J gene fills in the end. The rearrangement uses TRBV5-1 and TRBJ2-2; 7 nucleotides agree with TRBD2. The CDR3 loop spans 13 amino acids. Germline V CDR1 and CDR2: SGHRS, YFSETQ. With 4 bases clipped from V and 7 bases from J, the junction kept 4 bases outside the gene matches. This CDR3 is CASSPTSVGELFF. The CDR3 bases that were read are TGCGCCAGCAGCCCCACTAGCGTCGGGGAG.

This clone has ten or more counts. The CDR3 is cut off 3 residues early in the read; its end comes from the germline J gene. The chain joins TRBV20-1 to TRBJ1-5, with TRBD1 matching 11 bases. The germline gives CDR1 DFQATT, CDR2 SNEGSKA (reference sequence). The junction had 4 bases not matched to a gene; V was cut back by 1 base and J by 5 bases. There are 15 residues in the CDR3. The covered CDR3 bases are TGCAGTGCTAGAGTAGGACAGGGGGCCTATCAGCCC. Amino acid sequence: CSARVGQGAYQP. The CDR3 reads in full as CSARVGQGAYQPQHF.